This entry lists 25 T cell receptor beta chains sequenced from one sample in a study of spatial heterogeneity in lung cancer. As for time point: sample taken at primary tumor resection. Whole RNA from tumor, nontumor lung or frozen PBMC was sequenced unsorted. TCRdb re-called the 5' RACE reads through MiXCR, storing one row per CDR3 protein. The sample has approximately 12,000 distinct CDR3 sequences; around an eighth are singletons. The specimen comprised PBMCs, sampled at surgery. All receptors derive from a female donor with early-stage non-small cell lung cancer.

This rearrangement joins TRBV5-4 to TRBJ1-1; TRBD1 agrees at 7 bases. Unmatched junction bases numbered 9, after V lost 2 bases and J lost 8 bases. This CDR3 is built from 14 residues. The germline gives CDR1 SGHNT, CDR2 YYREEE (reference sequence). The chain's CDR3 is CASSFKLTGREAFF. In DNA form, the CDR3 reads TGTGCCAGCAGCTTCAAACTGACAGGGAGGGAAGCTTTCTTT.

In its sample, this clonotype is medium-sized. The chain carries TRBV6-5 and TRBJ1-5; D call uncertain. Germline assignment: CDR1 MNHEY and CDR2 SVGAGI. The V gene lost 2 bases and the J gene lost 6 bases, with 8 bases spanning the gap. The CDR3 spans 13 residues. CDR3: CASSYGLGQPQHF. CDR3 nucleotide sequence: TGTGCCAGCAGTTACGGTCTCGGTCAGCCCCAGCATTTT.

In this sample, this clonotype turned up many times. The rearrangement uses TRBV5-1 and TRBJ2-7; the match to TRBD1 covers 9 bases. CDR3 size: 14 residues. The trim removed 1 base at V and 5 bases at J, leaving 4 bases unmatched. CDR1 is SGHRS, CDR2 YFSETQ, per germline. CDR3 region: CASSLWDREDEQYF. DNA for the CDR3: TGCGCCAGCAGCTTGTGGGACAGGGAGGACGAGCAGTACTTC. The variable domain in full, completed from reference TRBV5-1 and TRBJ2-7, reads KAGVTQTPRYLIKTRGQQVTLSCSPISGHRSVSWYQQTPGQGLQFLFEYFSETQRNKGNFPGRFSGRQFSNSRSEMNVSTLELGDSALYLCASSLWDREDEQYFGPGTRLTVT.

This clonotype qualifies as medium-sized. CDR3 sequence: CASSPHPTASSYEQYF. The CDR3 bases are TGTGCCAGCAGCCCCCATCCGACAGCGAGCTCCTACGAGCAGTACTTC. V and J are TRBV14 and TRBJ2-7, with D tentatively TRBD1 (5 bases). The CDR3 length is 16 residues. V was cut by 4 bases and J by 0 bases, with 16 bases left in between. The germline CDR1 and CDR2 sequences are SGHDN and FVKESK.

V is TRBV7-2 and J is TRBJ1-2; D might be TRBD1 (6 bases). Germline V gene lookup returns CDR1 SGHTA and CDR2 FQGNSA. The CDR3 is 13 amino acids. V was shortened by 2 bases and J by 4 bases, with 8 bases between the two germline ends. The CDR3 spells CASSLQGTYGYTF. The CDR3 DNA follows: TGTGCCAGCAGCTTACAGGGGACCTATGGCTACACCTTC. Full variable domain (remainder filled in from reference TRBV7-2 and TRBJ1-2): GAGVSQSPSNKVTEKGKDVELRCDPISGHTALYWYRQSLGQGLEFLIYFQGNSAPDKSGLPSDRFSAERTGGSVSTLTIQRTQQEDSAVYLCASSLQGTYGYTFGSGTRLTVV.

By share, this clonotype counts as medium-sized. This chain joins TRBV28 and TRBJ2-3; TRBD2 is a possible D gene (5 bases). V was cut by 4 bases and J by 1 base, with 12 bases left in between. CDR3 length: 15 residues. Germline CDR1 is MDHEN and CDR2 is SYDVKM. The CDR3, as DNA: TGTGCCAGCAGTTCCCCGGGAACCCGCACAGATACGCAGTATTTT. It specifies CASSSPGTRTDTQYF.

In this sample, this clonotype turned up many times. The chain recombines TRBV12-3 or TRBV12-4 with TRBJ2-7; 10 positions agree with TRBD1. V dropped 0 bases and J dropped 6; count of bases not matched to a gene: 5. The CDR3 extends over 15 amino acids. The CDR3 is CASSLASGTGAEQYF. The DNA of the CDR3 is TGTGCCAGCAGTTTAGCCTCCGGGACAGGGGCCGAGCAGTACTTC.

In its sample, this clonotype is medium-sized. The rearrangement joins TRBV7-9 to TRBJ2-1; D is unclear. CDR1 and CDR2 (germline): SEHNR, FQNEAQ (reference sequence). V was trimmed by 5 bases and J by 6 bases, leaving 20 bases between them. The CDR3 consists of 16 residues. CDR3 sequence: CASSPPLRARGNEQFF. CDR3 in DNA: TGTGCCAGCAGCCCCCCACTTAGGGCCCGTGGCAATGAGCAGTTCTTC.

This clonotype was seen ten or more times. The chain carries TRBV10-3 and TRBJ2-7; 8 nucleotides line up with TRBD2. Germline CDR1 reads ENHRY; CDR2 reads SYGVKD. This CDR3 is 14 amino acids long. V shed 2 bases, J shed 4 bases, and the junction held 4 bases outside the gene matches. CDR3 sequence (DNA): TGTGCCATCAGTGAGAGCGGGAGAGTGTACGAGCAGTACTTC. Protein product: CAISESGRVYEQYF.

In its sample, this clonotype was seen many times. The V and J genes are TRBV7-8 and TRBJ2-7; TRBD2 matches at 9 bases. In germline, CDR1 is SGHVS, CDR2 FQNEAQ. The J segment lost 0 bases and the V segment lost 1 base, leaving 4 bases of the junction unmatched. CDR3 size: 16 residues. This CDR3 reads CASSLGLAVTSYEQYF. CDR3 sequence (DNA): TGTGCCAGCAGCTTAGGACTAGCGGTAACCTCCTACGAGCAGTACTTC.

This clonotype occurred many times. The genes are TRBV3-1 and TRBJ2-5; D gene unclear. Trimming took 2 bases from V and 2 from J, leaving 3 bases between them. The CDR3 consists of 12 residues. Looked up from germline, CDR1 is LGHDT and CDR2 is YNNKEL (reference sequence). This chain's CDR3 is CASSQRQETQYF. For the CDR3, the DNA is TGTGCCAGCAGCCAAAGACAAGAGACCCAGTACTTC.

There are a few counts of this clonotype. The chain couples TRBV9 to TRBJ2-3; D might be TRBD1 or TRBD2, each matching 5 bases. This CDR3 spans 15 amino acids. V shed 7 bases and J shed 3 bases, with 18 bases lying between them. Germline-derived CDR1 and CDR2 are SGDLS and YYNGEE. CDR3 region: CASGDAGEGTDTQYF. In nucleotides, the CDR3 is TGTGCCAGCGGGGACGCCGGGGAAGGGACAGATACGCAGTATTTT.

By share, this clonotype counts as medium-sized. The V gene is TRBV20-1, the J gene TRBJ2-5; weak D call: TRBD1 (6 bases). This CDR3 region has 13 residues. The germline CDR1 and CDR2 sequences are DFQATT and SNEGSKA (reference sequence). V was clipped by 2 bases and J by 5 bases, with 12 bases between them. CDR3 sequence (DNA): TGCAGTGCTAGAACAGGGATTTGGGAGACCCAGTACTTC. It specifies CSARTGIWETQYF.

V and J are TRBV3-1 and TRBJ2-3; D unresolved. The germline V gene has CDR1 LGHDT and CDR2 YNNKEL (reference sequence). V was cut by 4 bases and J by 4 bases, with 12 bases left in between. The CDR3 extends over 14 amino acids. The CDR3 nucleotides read TGTGCCAGCAGCCCCTGGGTGTCCGCAGATACGCAGTATTTT. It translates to CASSPWVSADTQYF.

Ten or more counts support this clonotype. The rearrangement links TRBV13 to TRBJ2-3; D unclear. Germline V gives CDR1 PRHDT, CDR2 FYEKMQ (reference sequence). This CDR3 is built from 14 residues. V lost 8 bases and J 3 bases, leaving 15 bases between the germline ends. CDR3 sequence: CASRTQARTDTQYF. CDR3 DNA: TGTGCCAGCCGAACTCAGGCTAGGACAGATACGCAGTATTTT.

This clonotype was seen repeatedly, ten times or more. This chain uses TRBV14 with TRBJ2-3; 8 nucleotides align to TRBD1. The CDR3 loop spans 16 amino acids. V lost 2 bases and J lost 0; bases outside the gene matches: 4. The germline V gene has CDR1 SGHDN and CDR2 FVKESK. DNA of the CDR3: TGTGCCAGCAGCCAACTCCGACAGGGGAGCACAGATACGCAGTATTTT. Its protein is CASSQLRQGSTDTQYF.

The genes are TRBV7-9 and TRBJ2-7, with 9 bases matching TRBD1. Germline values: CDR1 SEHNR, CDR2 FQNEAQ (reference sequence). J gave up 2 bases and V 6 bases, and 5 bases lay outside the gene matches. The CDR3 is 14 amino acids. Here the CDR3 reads CASSLQGAAYEQYF. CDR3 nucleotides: TGTGCCAGCAGTCTACAGGGGGCAGCCTACGAGCAGTACTTC.

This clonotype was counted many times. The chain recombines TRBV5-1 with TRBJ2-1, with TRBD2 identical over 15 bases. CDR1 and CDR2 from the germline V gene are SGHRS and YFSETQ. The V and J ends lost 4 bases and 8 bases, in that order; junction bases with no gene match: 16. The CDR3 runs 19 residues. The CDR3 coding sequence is TGCGCCAGCAGCCGCACCGCCCGAAGAGGACTAGCGGGAGGGGATGAGCAGTTCTTC. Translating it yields CASSRTARRGLAGGDEQFF. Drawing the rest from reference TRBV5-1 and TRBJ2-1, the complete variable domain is KAGVTQTPRYLIKTRGQQVTLSCSPISGHRSVSWYQQTPGQGLQFLFEYFSETQRNKGNFPGRFSGRQFSNSRSEMNVSTLELGDSALYLCASSRTARRGLAGGDEQFFGPGTRLTVL.

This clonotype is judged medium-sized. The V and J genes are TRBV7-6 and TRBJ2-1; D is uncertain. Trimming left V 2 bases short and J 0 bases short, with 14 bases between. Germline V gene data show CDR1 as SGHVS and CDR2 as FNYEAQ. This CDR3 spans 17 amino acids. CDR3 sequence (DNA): TGTGCCAGCAGCTTACACGAGCGCGAAAGCTCCTACAATGAGCAGTTCTTC. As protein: CASSLHERESSYNEQFF.

In nucleotides, the CDR3 is TGTGCCAGCAGCCAGCGGGGGCGAACCTACGAGCAGTACTTC. Residues: CASSQRGRTYEQYF. This chain joins TRBV3-1 and TRBJ2-7; possible D gene TRBD2, 7 bases. Germline lookup yields CDR1 LGHDT and CDR2 YNNKEL (reference sequence). CDR3 length equals 14 residues. Trimming removed 3 bases at V and 2 bases at J, with 11 bases between.

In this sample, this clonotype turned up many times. CDR3 nucleotide sequence: TGCGCCAGCAGCCAACAGGGGATCCGCCACGAGCAGTACTTC. It specifies CASSQQGIRHEQYF. The chain couples TRBV4-1 to TRBJ2-7, with D possibly being TRBD1 (6 bases). Germline-derived CDR1 and CDR2 are MGHRA and YSYEKL. CDR3 size: 14 residues. The V and J ends lost 2 bases and 5 bases respectively, with 13 bases between them.

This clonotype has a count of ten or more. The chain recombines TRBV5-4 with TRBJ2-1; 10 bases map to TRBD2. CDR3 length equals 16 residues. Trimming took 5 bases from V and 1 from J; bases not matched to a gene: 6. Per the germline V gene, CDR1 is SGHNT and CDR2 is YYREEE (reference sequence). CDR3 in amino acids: CASRPGTSVSYNEQFF. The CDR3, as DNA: TGTGCCAGCAGACCCGGGACTAGCGTATCCTACAATGAGCAGTTCTTC.

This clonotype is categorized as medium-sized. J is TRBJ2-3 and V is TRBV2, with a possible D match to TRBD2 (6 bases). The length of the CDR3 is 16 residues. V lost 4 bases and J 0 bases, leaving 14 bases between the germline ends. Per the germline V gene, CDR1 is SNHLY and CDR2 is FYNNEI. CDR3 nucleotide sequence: TGTGCCAGCAGTGTAAGCGGGCGACTTAGCACAGATACGCAGTATTTT. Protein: CASSVSGRLSTDTQYF.

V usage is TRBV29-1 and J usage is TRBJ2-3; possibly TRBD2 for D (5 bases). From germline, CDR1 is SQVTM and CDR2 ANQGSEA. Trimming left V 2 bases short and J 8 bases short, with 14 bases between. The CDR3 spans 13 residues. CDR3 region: CSVEPSGAGTQYF. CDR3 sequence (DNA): TGCAGCGTTGAACCCAGCGGTGCGGGTACGCAGTATTTT.

CDR3 residues: CASTGSTPTDTQYF. The CDR3 nucleotides read TGTGCCAGCACCGGGTCCACCCCAACAGATACGCAGTATTTT. The chain recombines TRBV6-1 with TRBJ2-3; D remains unclear. Germline lookup yields CDR1 MNHNS and CDR2 SASEGT. The CDR3 consists of 14 residues. Trimming took 7 bases from V and 3 from J, leaving 14 bases between them.